The T cell receptor (beta chain) under discussion was sequenced for a study of control samples from healthy donors and cancer patients. The repertoire was sequenced with immunoSEQ multiplex PCR; TCRdb's copy has only in-frame clones and lacks some. The data hold tens of thousands of clones, with about 90% observed a single time. CDR3 size: 12 residues. V lost 3 bases to trimming and J lost 6 bases, with 8 bases between them. This sequence originates from a woman between 50 and 59 years old in good health. This chain joins TRBV12-3 or TRBV12-4 and TRBJ1-1, with D possibly TRBD1 on 6 matching bases. The material sequenced was blood. Written as DNA, the CDR3 is TGTGCCAGCAGTTTTCGGGGGCCTGAAGCTTTCTTT. It is translated as CASSFRGPEAFF.